Sequencing of this TCR beta chain was carried out in a study of T cells in Graves' hyperthyroidism and ophthalmopathy. Study outcomes and limitations: The model forecast ophthalmopathy, anticipating it by a median approximately 6.1 months before onset.

Germline V gives CDR1 SGDLS, CDR2 YYNGEE. The CDR3 runs to 14 residues. The V end lost 3 bases, the J end lost 0 bases, and 10 bases lay between the germline ends. From RNA transcripts, TCR beta CDR3 regions were amplified. HTBI primers drove first-round RT-PCR of the TCR CDR3. TCRdb re-called the multiplex PCR reads through MiXCR, storing one row per CDR3 protein. The sample contains about 300,000 distinct CDR3 sequences, roughly 18% of which appear only once. Remarks on this clonotype: Its antigen is unidentified.

An approximately 10 ml volume of fresh peripheral blood provided the PBMCs. The chain recombines TRBV9 with TRBJ2-7, with a possible D match to TRBD2 (7 bases). This TCR was recovered from a man aged 45-65 years with Graves' ophthalmopathy. Sequences were obtained from blood. CDR3 protein: CASSEGDYSYEQYF. For the CDR3, the DNA is TGTGCCAGCAGCGAGGGGGACTACTCCTACGAGCAGTACTTC.